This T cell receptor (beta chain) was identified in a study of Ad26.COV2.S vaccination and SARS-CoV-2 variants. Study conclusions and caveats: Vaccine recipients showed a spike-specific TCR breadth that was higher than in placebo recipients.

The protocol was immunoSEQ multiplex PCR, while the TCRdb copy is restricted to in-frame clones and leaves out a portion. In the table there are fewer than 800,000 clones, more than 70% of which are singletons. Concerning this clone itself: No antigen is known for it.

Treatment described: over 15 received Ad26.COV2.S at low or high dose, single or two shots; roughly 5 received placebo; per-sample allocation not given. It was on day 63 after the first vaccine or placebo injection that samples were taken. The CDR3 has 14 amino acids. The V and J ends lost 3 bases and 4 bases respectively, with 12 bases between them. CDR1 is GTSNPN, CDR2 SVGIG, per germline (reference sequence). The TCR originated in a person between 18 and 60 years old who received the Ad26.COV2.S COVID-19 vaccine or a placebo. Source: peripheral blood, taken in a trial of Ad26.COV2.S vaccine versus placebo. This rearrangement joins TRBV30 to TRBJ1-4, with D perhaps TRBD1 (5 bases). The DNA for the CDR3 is TGTGCCTGGAGGATCCGGGGCCTTAATGAAAAACTGTTTTTT. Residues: CAWRIRGLNEKLFF.